The 5 T cell receptor beta chains given below trace back to one sample, sequenced in a study of shared clonotypes between healthy human individuals. Profiled with immunoSEQ multiplex PCR; TCRdb holds only in-frame clones, not every one. The repertoire holds nearly 500,000 clones, with 76% as singletons. Sequenced input: PBMCs. The source is a woman aged 40 to 55 in good health. Some clones in this sample may be carry-over from other donors' samples.

This rearrangement joins TRBV2 to TRBJ2-5, with TRBD2 identical over 9 bases. Germline CDR1 reads SNHLY; CDR2 reads FYNNEI. J was trimmed by 5 bases and V by 7 bases; bases with no gene match: 11. This CDR3 contains 15 residues. The CDR3 loop is CASTASGVLGETQYF. DNA for the CDR3: TGTGCCAGCACGGCTAGCGGGGTCCTCGGGGAGACCCAGTACTTC.

The chain is built from TRBV15 and TRBJ2-3, with D perhaps assigned TRBD1 or TRBD2 (5 bases each). The CDR3 loop spans 14 amino acids. Looked up from germline, CDR1 is LNHNV and CDR2 is YYDKDF (reference sequence). V gave up 5 bases and J gave up 6 bases, with 15 bases separating them. CDR3 in amino acids: CATSVSLGTDTQYF. The CDR3 nucleotides read TGTGCCACCAGCGTGAGCCTTGGGACGGATACGCAGTATTTT.

The CDR3 sequence: CAWSHMDRNYGYTF. The CDR3 nucleotides are TGTGCCTGGAGCCATATGGACAGGAACTATGGCTACACCTTC. The V call is TRBV30, the J call TRBJ1-2, with 7 bases fitting TRBD1. The ends lost 3 bases at V and 2 bases at J; junction bases unmatched: 6. CDR1 is GTSNPN, CDR2 SVGIG, per germline (reference sequence). This CDR3 region has 14 residues.

There are a few counts of this clone. The chain has TRBV29-1 and TRBJ1-1; 11 bases map to TRBD1. Looked up from germline, CDR1 is SQVTM and CDR2 is ANQGSEA. The CDR3 extends over 13 amino acids. V was pared by 2 bases and J by 6 bases, with 2 bases of the junction left unmatched. Here the CDR3 DNA reads TGCAGCGTTGAAAGGACAGGGGGCTCTGAAGCTTTCTTT. It translates to CSVERTGGSEAFF.

The gene calls are TRBV5-1 and TRBJ2-3, with D tentatively TRBD1 (6 bases). The ends were cut back, 4 bases at V and 2 bases at J, with 11 bases in the middle. The CDR3 consists of 14 residues. Germline CDR1 SGHRS, CDR2 YFSETQ. The DNA for the CDR3 is TGCGCCAGCAGCCCCGGGACAAACACAGATACGCAGTATTTT. This codes for CASSPGTNTDTQYF.